This T cell receptor beta chain stems from a study of cytomegalovirus exposure and HLA in healthy donors. Primers included in the PCR were 60 Vbeta and 13 Jbeta primers. Sequencing was performed with immunoSEQ multiplex PCR; in TCRdb, only in-frame clones are kept and a portion is missing. The sample lists 210,000 or so clones, over 65% occurring once. This clone occurred a few times. The CDR3 spans 15 residues. CDR1 is SGHRS and CDR2 is YFSETQ in the germline V gene. Trimming took 4 bases from V and 5 from J, leaving 19 bases between them. The gene calls are TRBV5-1 and TRBJ2-7; D may be TRBD1 (6 bases). Input material: PBMCs. This sequence was found in a man aged 18 to 29 in good health and CMV-seronegative. For the CDR3, the DNA is TGCGCCAGCAGCGCTCCCGAAACAGGGCGCCACGAGCAGTACTTC. This translates into CASSAPETGRHEQYF.